The sample holds many counts of the clone carrying this T cell receptor beta chain. What it binds is unknown. This entry comes from a study of T-cell reconstitution after alpha-beta-depleted transplantation in children. Study outcomes and limitations: Several hundred rapidly expanded clones from non-depleted graft cells reportedly supplied alpha-beta T cells about two months post-transplant.

The library targeted TCRbeta and was prepared with unique molecular identifiers. One entry per CDR3 protein, called by TCRdb with MiXCR from the PCR reads. The data hold some 76,000 distinct CDR3 sequences, with roughly a tenth observed a single time. Trimming took off 4 bases at V and 0 bases at J, with 14 bases between the two ends. The CDR3 spans 16 residues. Germline lookup yields CDR1 SGHNT and CDR2 YYREEE (reference sequence). This rearrangement joins TRBV5-4 to TRBJ2-1, with D perhaps TRBD1 or TRBD2 (5 bases each). The receptor was isolated from a boy between 10 and 17 years old with acute myeloid leukemia, due to receive a stem cell transplant. Sequenced material: PBMCs, taken before TCRalphabeta/CD19-depleted stem cell transplant. CDR3 sequence reads: CASSAARGSSYNEQFF. The CDR3 DNA sequence: TGTGCCAGCAGCGCGGCGAGGGGCAGCTCCTACAATGAGCAGTTCTTC.